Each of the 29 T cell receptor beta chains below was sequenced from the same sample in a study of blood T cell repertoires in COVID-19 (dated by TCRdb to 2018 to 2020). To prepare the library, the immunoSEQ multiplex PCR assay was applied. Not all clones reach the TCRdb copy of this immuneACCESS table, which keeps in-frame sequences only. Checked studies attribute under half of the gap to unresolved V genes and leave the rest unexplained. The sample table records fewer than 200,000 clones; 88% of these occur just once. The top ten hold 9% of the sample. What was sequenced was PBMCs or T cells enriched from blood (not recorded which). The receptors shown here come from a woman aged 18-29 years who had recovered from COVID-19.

The CDR3: CASSLGPSYEQYF. The CDR3 bases are TGTGCCAGCAGCCTGGGGCCCTCCTACGAGCAGTACTTC. This rearrangement joins TRBV7-9 to TRBJ2-7; tentatively, D is TRBD1 (5 bases). The CDR3 length is 13 residues. Between the trimmed V and J ends, which lost 5 bases and 0 bases, there was a span of 8 bases. The V gene's germline CDR1 is SEHNR and CDR2 FQNEAQ (reference sequence). Based on the CDR3 plus reference TRBV7-9 and TRBJ2-7, the full variable domain is DTGVSQNPRHKITKRGQNVTFRCDPISEHNRLYWYRQTLGQGPEFLTYFQNEAQLEKSRLLSDRFSAERPKGSFSTLEIQRTEQGDSAMYLCASSLGPSYEQYFGPGTRLTVT.

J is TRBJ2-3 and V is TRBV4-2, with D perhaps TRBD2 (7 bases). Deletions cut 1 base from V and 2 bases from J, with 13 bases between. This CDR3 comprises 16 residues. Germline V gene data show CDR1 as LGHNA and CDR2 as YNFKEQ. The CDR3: CASSQVGGPLTDTQYF. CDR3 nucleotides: TGTGCCAGCAGCCAAGTGGGGGGGCCCCTCACAGATACGCAGTATTTT.

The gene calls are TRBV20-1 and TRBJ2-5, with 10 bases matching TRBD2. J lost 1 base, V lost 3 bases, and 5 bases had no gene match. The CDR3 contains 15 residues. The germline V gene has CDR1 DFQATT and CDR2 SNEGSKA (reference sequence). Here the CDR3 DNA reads TGCAGTGCTAGTGCTAGCGGGGGTATCCAAGAGACCCAGTACTTC. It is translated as CSASASGGIQETQYF.

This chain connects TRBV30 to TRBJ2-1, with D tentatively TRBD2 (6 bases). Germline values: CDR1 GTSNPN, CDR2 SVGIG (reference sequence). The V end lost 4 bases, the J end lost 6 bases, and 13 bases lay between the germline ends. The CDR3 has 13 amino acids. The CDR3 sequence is CAWIHRGSNEQFF. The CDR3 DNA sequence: TGTGCCTGGATCCACCGGGGGTCCAATGAGCAGTTCTTC.

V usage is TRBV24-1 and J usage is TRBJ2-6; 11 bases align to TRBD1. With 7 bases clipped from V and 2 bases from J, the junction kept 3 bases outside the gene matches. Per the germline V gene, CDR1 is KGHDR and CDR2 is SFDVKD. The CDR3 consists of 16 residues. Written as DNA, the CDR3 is TGTGCCACCAGCGGGACAGGGGGAACTGGGGCCAACGTCCTGACTTTC. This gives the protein CATSGTGGTGANVLTF.

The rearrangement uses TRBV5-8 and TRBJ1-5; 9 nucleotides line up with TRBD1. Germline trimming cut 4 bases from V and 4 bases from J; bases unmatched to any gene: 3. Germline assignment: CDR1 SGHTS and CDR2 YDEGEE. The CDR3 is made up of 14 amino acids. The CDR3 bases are TGTGCCAGCAGCGGGGACAGGGTAAATCAGCCCCAGCATTTT. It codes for CASSGDRVNQPQHF.

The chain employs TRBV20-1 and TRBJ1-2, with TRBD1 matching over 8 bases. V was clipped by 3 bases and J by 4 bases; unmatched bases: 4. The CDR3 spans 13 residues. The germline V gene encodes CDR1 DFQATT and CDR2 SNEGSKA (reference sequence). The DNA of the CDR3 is TGCAGTGCTAGTTCTACAGGGGGCTATGGCTACACCTTC. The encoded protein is CSASSTGGYGYTF.

CDR3 in amino acids: CASSDEGTSGGYTQYF. The CDR3 DNA reads as TGTGCCAGCAGTGACGAGGGGACTAGCGGGGGCTATACGCAGTATTTT. The genes are TRBV6-4 and TRBJ2-3; the match to TRBD2 covers 14 bases. CDR1 and CDR2 (germline): MRHNA, SNTAGT. Trimming cost V 2 bases and J 7 bases; bases outside gene matches: 5. This CDR3 has 16 amino acids.

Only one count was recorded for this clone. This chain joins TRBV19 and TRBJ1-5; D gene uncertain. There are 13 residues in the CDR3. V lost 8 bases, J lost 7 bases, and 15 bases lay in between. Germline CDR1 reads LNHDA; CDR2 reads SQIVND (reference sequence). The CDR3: CASARAPGQPQHF. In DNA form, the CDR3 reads TGTGCCAGTGCCCGGGCCCCGGGGCAGCCCCAGCATTTT.

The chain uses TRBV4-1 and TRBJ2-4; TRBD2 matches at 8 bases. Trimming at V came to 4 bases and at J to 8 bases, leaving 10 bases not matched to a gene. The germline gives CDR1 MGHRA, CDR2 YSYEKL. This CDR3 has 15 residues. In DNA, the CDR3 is TGCGCCAGCAGCCCCCCCTTGGCCGGGGGGGACATTCAGTACTTC. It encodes CASSPPLAGGDIQYF.

CDR3 nucleotides: TGTGCCACCAGCAGAGATGCGGGGGACCCAGATACGCAGTATTTT. Translation: CATSRDAGDPDTQYF. The chain recombines TRBV15 with TRBJ2-3, with 7 bases lining up with TRBD2. The trim removed 0 bases at V and 4 bases at J, leaving 4 bases unmatched. Germline lookup yields CDR1 LNHNV and CDR2 YYDKDF (reference sequence). This CDR3 comprises 15 residues.

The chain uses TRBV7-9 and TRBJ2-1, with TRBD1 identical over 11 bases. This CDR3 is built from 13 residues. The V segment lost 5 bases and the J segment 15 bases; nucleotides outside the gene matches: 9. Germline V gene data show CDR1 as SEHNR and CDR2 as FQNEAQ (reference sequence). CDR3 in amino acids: CASSLTGQGARFF. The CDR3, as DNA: TGTGCCAGCAGCCTGACAGGACAGGGGGCGCGGTTCTTC.

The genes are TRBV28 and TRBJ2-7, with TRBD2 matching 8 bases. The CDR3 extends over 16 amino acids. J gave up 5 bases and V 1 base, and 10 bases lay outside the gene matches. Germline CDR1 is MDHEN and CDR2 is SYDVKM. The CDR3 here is CASSLLSGGPIHEQYF. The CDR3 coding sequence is TGTGCCAGCAGTTTATTGTCGGGGGGGCCGATTCACGAGCAGTACTTC.

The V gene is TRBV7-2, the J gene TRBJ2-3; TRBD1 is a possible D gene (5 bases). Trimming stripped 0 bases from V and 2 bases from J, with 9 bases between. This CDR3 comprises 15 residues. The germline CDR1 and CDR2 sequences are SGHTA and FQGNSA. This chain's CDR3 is CASSLARGYTDTQYF. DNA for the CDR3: TGTGCCAGCAGCTTAGCAAGGGGATACACAGATACGCAGTATTTT. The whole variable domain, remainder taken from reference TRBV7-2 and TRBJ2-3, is GAGVSQSPSNKVTEKGKDVELRCDPISGHTALYWYRQSLGQGLEFLIYFQGNSAPDKSGLPSDRFSAERTGGSVSTLTIQRTQQEDSAVYLCASSLARGYTDTQYFGPGTRLTVL.

CDR3 in DNA: TGTGCCACCAGCAGAGGGTCCAGCTCTGGGGCCAACGTCCTGACTTTC. As protein: CATSRGSSSGANVLTF. This rearrangement joins TRBV15 to TRBJ2-6; D not certain. The germline gives CDR1 LNHNV, CDR2 YYDKDF (reference sequence). The CDR3 sequence is 16 residues long. Trimming stripped 1 base from V and 0 bases from J, with 7 bases between. The full variable domain, in which reference TRBV15 and TRBJ2-6 provide the parts outside the CDR3, is DAMVIQNPRYQVTQFGKPVTLSCSQTLNHNVMYWYQQKSSQAPKLLFHYYDKDFNNEADTPDNFQSRRPNTSFCFLDIRSPGLGDTAMYLCATSRGSSSGANVLTFGAGSRLTVL.

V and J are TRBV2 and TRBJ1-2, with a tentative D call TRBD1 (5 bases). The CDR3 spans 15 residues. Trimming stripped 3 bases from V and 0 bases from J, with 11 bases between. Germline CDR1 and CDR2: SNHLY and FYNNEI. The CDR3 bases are TGTGCCAGCAGTGAGACAGTGACGGCTAACTATGGCTACACCTTC. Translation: CASSETVTANYGYTF. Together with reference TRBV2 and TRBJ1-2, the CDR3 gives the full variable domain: EPEVTQTPSHQVTQMGQEVILRCVPISNHLYFYWYRQILGQKVEFLVSFYNNEISEKSEIFDDQFSVERPDGSNFTLKIRSTKLEDSAMYFCASSETVTANYGYTFGSGTRLTVV.

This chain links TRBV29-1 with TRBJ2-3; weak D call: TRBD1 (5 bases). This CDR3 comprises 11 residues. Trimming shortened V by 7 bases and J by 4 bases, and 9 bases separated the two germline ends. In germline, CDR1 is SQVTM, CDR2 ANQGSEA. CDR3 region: CSAKGSDTQYF. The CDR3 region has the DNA TGCAGCGCGAAGGGGTCAGATACGCAGTATTTT.

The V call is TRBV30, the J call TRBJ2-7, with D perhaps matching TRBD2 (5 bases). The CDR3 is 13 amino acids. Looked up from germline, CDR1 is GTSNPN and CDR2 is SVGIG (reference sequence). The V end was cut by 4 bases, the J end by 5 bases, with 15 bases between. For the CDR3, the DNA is TGTGCCTGGACGGGTGGCCTCGGGGACGAGCAGTACTTC. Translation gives CAWTGGLGDEQYF.

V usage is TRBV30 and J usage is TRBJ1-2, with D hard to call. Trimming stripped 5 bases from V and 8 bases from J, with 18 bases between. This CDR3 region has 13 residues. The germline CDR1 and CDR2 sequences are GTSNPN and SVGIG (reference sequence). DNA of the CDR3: TGTGCCTGGGGAGGAAGCGGTCGATCGGGCTACACCTTC. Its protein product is CAWGGSGRSGYTF.

Written as DNA, the CDR3 is TGTGCCAGCAGCTTAGGGCCAGGGGGGCCTGGAAACACCATATATTTT. As protein: CASSLGPGGPGNTIYF. This chain links TRBV7-6 with TRBJ1-3; 7 nucleotides match TRBD1. CDR1 is SGHVS and CDR2 is FNYEAQ in the germline V gene. There are 16 residues in the CDR3. The V and J ends lost 1 base and 2 bases, in that order; junction bases with no gene match: 5. The entire variable domain, with the rest obtained from reference TRBV7-6 and TRBJ1-3, is as follows: GAGVSQSPRYKVTKRGQDVALRCDPISGHVSLYWYRQALGQGPEFLTYFNYEAQQDKSGLPNDRFSAERPEGSISTLTIQRTEQRDSAMYRCASSLGPGGPGNTIYFGEGSWLTVV.

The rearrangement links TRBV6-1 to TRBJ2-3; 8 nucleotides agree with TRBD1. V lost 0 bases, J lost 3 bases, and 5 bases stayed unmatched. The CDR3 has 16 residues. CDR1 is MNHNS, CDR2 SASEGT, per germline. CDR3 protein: CASSEARWTGTDTQYF. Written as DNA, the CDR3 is TGTGCCAGCAGTGAAGCGCGGTGGACAGGGACAGATACGCAGTATTTT.

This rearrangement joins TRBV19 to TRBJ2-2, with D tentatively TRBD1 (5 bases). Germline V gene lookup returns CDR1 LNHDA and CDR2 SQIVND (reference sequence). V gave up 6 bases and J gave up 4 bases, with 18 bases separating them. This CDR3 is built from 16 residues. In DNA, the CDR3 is TGTGCCAGTAGACCTCGACGACAGCAAACCACCGGGGAGCTGTTTTTT. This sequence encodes CASRPRRQQTTGELFF.

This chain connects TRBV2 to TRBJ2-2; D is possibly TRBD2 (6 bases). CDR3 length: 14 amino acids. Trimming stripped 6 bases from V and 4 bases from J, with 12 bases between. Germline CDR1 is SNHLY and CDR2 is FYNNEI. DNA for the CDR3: TGTGCCAGCAGACTGGGACTTTCCACCGGGGAGCTGTTTTTT. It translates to CASRLGLSTGELFF.

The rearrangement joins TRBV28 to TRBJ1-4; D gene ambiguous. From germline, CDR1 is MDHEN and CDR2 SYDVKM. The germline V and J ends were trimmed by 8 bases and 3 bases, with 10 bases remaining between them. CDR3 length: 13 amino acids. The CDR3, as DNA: TGTGCCAGCTTCGAAAGAGCTAATGAAAAACTGTTTTTT. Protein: CASFERANEKLFF.

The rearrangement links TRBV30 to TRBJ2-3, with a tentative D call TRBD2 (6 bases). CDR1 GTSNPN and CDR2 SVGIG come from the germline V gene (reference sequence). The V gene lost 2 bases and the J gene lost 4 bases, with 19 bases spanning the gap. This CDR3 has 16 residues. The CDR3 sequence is CAWSLPGGMGADTQYF. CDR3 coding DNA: TGTGCCTGGAGTCTGCCCGGGGGAATGGGCGCAGATACGCAGTATTTT.

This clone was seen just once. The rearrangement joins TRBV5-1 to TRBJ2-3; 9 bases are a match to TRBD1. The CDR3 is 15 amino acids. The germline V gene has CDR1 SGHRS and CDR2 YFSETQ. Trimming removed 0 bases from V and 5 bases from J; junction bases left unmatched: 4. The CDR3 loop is CASSLEGQGLDTQYF. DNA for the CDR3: TGCGCCAGCAGCTTGGAGGGACAGGGCCTAGATACGCAGTATTTT.

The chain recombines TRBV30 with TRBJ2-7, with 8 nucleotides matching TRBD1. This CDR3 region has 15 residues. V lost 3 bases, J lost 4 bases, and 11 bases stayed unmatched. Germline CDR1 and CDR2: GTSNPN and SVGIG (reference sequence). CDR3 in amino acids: CAWRGQDPPPYEQYF. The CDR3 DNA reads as TGTGCCTGGAGGGGACAGGACCCCCCCCCTTACGAGCAGTACTTC.

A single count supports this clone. The DNA of the CDR3 is TGTGCCAGCAGTTCAGGACTAGCGGGGCGGGAGACCCAGTACTTC. This translates into CASSSGLAGRETQYF. The V and J genes are TRBV6-2 or TRBV6-3 and TRBJ2-5; 12 bases map to TRBD2. J gave up 5 bases and V 4 bases, and 5 bases lay outside the gene matches. CDR3 length: 15 residues. Germline CDR1 is MNHEY and CDR2 is SVGEGT.

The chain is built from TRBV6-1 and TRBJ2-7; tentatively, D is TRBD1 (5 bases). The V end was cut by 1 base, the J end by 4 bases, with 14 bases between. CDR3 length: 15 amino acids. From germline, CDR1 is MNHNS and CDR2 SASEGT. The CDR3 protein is CASSEGIQGVYEQYF. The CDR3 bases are TGTGCCAGCAGTGAAGGTATTCAAGGGGTATACGAGCAGTACTTC.